Here is one T cell receptor beta chain with its context. Given a much more abundant clone one base away, this may be a read error. The record originates from a study of glioma-infiltrating T cells. Germline V gene lookup returns CDR1 DFQATT and CDR2 SNEGSKA (reference sequence). The CDR3 contains 15 residues. Amplification of TCR alpha and beta CDR3 regions from RNA used iRepertoire nested multiplex PCR. TCRdb re-called the multiplex PCR reads with MiXCR, one entry per CDR3 protein. There are 400,000 or so distinct CDR3 sequences in the sample; 41% occur only once, and around 12% lies in the top ten. Sequencing was carried out using glioma tissue, nonneoplastic brain tissue, or PBMCs (not recorded which). The TCR comes from a human donor with low-grade glioma or glioblastoma, undergoing nonglioma brain surgery, or in good health (not recorded which). The J gene is TRBJ2-7, the V gene TRBV20-1, with TRBD2 as a possible D gene (6 bases). The CDR3 nucleotides read TGCAGTGATAGAGATCAGGGACTGGCCTCCTACGAGCAGTACTTC. Translation: CSDRDQGLASYEQYF.